What follows describes a single T cell receptor (beta chain). Its antigen remains unidentified. This specimen belongs to a study of cytomegalovirus exposure and HLA in healthy donors. Study-level findings and limits: Using a false discovery rate of 0.05, a later analysis showed that some 16,000 TCR beta sequences were associated with HLA alleles. Available immune exposure information covered CMV serostatus only.

Primers for the PCR totalled 60 Vbeta and 13 Jbeta. Clones were read by immunoSEQ multiplex PCR, and TCRdb kept only the in-frame ones, dropping some. The sample records roughly 100,000 clones, around 80% being singletons. This CDR3 is built from 19 residues. Germline CDR1 and CDR2: PRHDT and FYEKMQ (reference sequence). Germline trimming cut 0 bases from V and 5 bases from J; bases unmatched to any gene: 15. Sequencing used PBMCs. This sequence joins TRBV13 and TRBJ2-7; 11 bases fit TRBD2. This clonotype originated in a woman aged 60-75 years in good health and CMV-seronegative. The CDR3 coding sequence is TGTGCCAGCAGCTTAGGCCCAAGCCATCTTAGCGGGAGGGCCGACGAGCAGTACTTC. Translating gives CASSLGPSHLSGRADEQYF.